This entry features one TCR beta chain sequence. Its antigen is undetermined. Sample-barcoded 5' priming and a J-beta primer mix drove a second PCR of about 6 to 12 cycles. TCRdb passed the 5' RACE reads through MiXCR, listing each CDR3 protein once. This table has hundreds of thousands of distinct CDR3 sequences, about 61% appearing once. This sample is part of a study of blood T cells in healthy people across ages. Study-wide results and limits: Older age went with lower TCR beta diversity per million T cells, in a roughly linear way.

No fewer than 7 million PBMCs went into each sample. Total RNA extracted from each sample amounted to at least 5.5 micrograms. CDR3 length equals 16 residues. V was clipped by 4 bases and J by 1 base, with 16 bases between them. CDR1 is MDHEN and CDR2 is SYDVKM in the germline V gene. The sample consisted of blood. The sequence came from a man in his forties or fifties in good health. The rearrangement links TRBV28 to TRBJ1-1; tentative D call: TRBD1 (5 bases). The CDR3 DNA reads as TGTGCCAGCAGTTCGGTCCCGGGACCGACGAACACTGAAGCTTTCTTT. It yields the protein CASSSVPGPTNTEAFF.